These T cell receptor beta chains were read from a single sample in a study of blood T cell repertoires in COVID-19. Profiled with immunoSEQ multiplex PCR; TCRdb holds only in-frame clones, not every one. Of 95,000 to 150,000 clones detected, roughly 87% appear once; the ten largest clones hold 25% to 30%. Input material: peripheral blood. The source of these receptors is an elderly woman with acute or convalescent COVID-19. Each CDR3 is given with its conserved first and last residue. D genes are given only for firm matches. The listing skips clone size in some rows; elsewhere it reads once, few, many or a size class.

J,size,V,D,DNA,CDR3
TRBJ2-5,NA,TRBV7-2,TRBD1,TGTGCCAGCAGCTCTCGGGAGGACAGGGGGCTTTTAGGCGTCAGGACCCAGTACTTC,CASSSREDRGLLGVRTQYF
TRBJ2-1,NA,TRBV5-1,TRBD2,TGCGCCAGCAGCTGGAATTTACCGGGAGGCCTTGTTATGGATGAGCAGTTCTTC,CASSWNLPGGLVMDEQFF
TRBJ1-3,NA,TRBV7-9,NA,TGTGCCAGCAGCTTAGTGACCCAGGGGAGCACCATATATTTT,CASSLVTQGSTIYF
TRBJ1-5,NA,TRBV28,TRBD1,TGTGCCACAACCTTGACAGGGGCGGATAGCAATCAGCCCCAGCATTTT,CATTLTGADSNQPQHF
TRBJ1-4,NA,TRBV19,NA,TGTGCCAGTAGTATAAAGCCGGAAAAACTGTTTTTT,CASSIKPEKLFF
TRBJ1-3,NA,TRBV2,TRBD1,TGTGCCAGCAGGGAGACAGGGCCATCTGGAAACACCATATATTTT,CASRETGPSGNTIYF
TRBJ1-2,few,TRBV28,NA,TGTGCCAGCAGTGCCTCCGCCCGGGGGTTCTATGGCTACACCTTC,CASSASARGFYGYTF
TRBJ1-3,few,TRBV7-8,TRBD1,TGTGCCAGCAGCTTAGCCAGGGGGGACACCATATATTTT,CASSLARGDTIYF
TRBJ1-5,NA,TRBV28,TRBD1,TGTGCCAGCAGCCCCCTCGACAGGGGACGGAATCAGCCCCAGCATTTT,CASSPLDRGRNQPQHF
TRBJ1-2,NA,TRBV12-3/TRBV12-4,NA,TGTGCCAGCAGTCCTACAGATAACTATGGCTACACCTTC,CASSPTDNYGYTF
TRBJ2-1,NA,TRBV28,TRBD2,TGTGCCAGCAGTTTATTGACTAGCCCCCCGTTCTTC,CASSLLTSPPFF
TRBJ1-1,NA,TRBV7-9,TRBD1,TGTGCCAGCAGCTTCCCCACAGGGGGGGCTGAAGCTTTCTTT,CASSFPTGGAEAFF
TRBJ2-3,NA,TRBV4-1,NA,TGCGCCAGCAGCCAAGACTTCAGCCGCAGGGCAGATACGCAGTATTTT,CASSQDFSRRADTQYF
TRBJ2-3,NA,TRBV18,TRBD1,TGTGCCAGCTCGCCCACAGGGGACACAGATACGCAGTATTTT,CASSPTGDTDTQYF
TRBJ1-1,few,TRBV7-9,NA,TGTGCCAGCAGCCGAGGGATTGAAGCTTTCTTT,CASSRGIEAFF
TRBJ1-1,NA,TRBV11-2,NA,TGTGCCAGCAGCAACTTGGACAGTCCCCACACTGAAGCTTTCTTT,CASSNLDSPHTEAFF
TRBJ2-1,NA,TRBV28,TRBD2,TGTGCCAGCAGTTTTAGGACTAGCGGGGGGGCGTCCACCCAGTTCTTC,CASSFRTSGGASTQFF
TRBJ2-5,NA,TRBV7-3,NA,TGTGCCAGCGTCGGGGGTCGAGGGACCCAGTACTTC,CASVGGRGTQYF
TRBJ2-2,NA,TRBV5-1,NA,TGCGCCAGCAGCTTGGCCGTGGGGGCAGGGACCGGGGAGCTGTTTTTT,CASSLAVGAGTGELFF
TRBJ1-5,NA,TRBV29-1,NA,TGCAGCGTAAAGACAGTTCGCAATCAGCCCCAGCATTTT,CSVKTVRNQPQHF
TRBJ1-2,NA,TRBV7-3,NA,TGTGCCAGCAGCCCCGGGGGGGGGTATGGCTACACCTTC,CASSPGGGYGYTF
TRBJ1-1,NA,TRBV19,NA,TGTGCCAGTAGCCCAGTCGGGGGCACTGAAGCTTTCTTT,CASSPVGGTEAFF
TRBJ1-1,NA,TRBV29-1,NA,TGCAGCGTCCGGGTTACGAACACTGAAGCTTTCTTT,CSVRVTNTEAFF
TRBJ2-1,once,TRBV7-9,NA,TGTGCCAGCAGTTACAGGGGACTGGAATACAATGAGCAGTTCTTC,CASSYRGLEYNEQFF
TRBJ1-1,few,TRBV5-4,TRBD1,TGTGCCAGCAGCTTGCGGGACAGGAACACTGAAGCTTTCTTT,CASSLRDRNTEAFF
TRBJ2-2,NA,TRBV7-2,TRBD2,TGTGCCAGCAGCCTACAGCTAGCGGGGGGGCCTAACGGGGAGCTGTTTTTT,CASSLQLAGGPNGELFF
TRBJ1-2,NA,TRBV6-8,TRBD1,TGTGCCAGCAGTTACGGGACAGGGCTCGACCCTGCCCATGGCTACACCTTC,CASSYGTGLDPAHGYTF
TRBJ1-5,NA,TRBV4-1,TRBD1,TGCGCCAGCAGCCAACTCGGACAGGGCAATCAGCCCCAGCATTTT,CASSQLGQGNQPQHF